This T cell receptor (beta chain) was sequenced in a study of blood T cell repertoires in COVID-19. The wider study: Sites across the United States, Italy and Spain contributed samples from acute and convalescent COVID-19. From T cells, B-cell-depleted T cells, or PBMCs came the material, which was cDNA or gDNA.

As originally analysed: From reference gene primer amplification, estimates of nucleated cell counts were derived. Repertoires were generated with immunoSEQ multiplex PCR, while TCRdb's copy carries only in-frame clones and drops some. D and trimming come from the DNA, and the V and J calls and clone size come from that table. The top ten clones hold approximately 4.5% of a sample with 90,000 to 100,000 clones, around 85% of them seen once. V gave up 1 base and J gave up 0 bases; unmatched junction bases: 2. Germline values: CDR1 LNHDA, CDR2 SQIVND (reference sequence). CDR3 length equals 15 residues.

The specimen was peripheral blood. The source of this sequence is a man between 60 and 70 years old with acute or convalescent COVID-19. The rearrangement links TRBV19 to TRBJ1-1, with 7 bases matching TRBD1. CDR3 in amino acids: CASSIGGTVNTEAFF. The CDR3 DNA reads TGTGCCAGTAGTATAGGGGGGACAGTGAACACTGAAGCTTTCTTT.